This TCR beta chain was found in a study of patients and donors after allogeneic stem cell transplantation. Trimming removed 6 bases at V and 0 bases at J, with 12 bases between. CDR3 length equals 14 residues. Germline V gene lookup returns CDR1 MDHEN and CDR2 SYDVKM. MiXCR, run by TCRdb on the RT-PCR reads, gives a single entry per CDR3 protein. This sample carries roughly 400 distinct CDR3 sequences, roughly 1.2% of them seen once, and the ten largest clones take roughly a sixth. By share of the sample, this clonotype is large. The chain has TRBV28 and TRBJ2-7, with D possibly TRBD1 on 6 matching bases. Sequenced input: blood, either unsorted or a sorted T cell fraction (not recorded which). The sequence was collected from a human donor who was either an allogeneic HSCT recipient or a stem cell or donor lymphocyte infusion donor (not recorded which). It is not recorded whose cells these are; they may come from a transplant donor. The CDR3 loop is CASRIRGPSYEQYF. For the CDR3, the DNA is TGTGCCAGCAGGATCAGGGGCCCCTCCTACGAGCAGTACTTC.